These 10 T cell receptor beta chains were all obtained from the same sample, sequenced in a study of T cells in Graves' hyperthyroidism and ophthalmopathy. TCR beta CDR3 region amplification was performed from RNA transcripts. When the TCR CDR3 underwent first-round RT-PCR, the HTBI primer set was used. TCRdb called the multiplex PCR reads again in MiXCR, with one record for every CDR3 protein. There are roughly 800,000 distinct CDR3 sequences in the sample; roughly 40% occur only once, and around 9.3% lies in the top ten. The sample was blood. The receptors were gathered from a man between 18 and 35 years old with Graves' hyperthyroidism.

The sample holds one count of this clonotype. V gene TRBV19 combines with J gene TRBJ1-2, with no clear D. V was cut by 3 bases and J by 10 bases, with 12 bases left in between. The CDR3 has 12 amino acids. The V gene's germline CDR1 is LNHDA and CDR2 SQIVND (reference sequence). The CDR3 reads CASSIPGRVYTF. The CDR3 DNA follows: TGTGCCAGTAGTATCCCTGGGAGGGTCTACACCTTC.

Ten or more counts support this clonotype. The V and J genes are TRBV12-3 or TRBV12-4 and TRBJ2-7; 9 nucleotides align to TRBD1. The CDR3 covers 15 residues. Losses at the gene ends were 5 bases for V and 3 bases for J; bases not matched to a gene: 8. CDR3 protein: CASSTAGQGSYEQYF. The CDR3 region has the DNA TGTGCCAGCAGTACCGCGGGACAGGGAAGCTACGAGCAGTACTTC.

About this clonotype: A much larger clone is a single base away; this may be a read error. V gene TRBV15 combines with J gene TRBJ2-5; tentative D call: TRBD1 (6 bases). CDR3 length: 13 amino acids. Germline V gene sequence: CDR1 LNHNV, CDR2 YYDKDF (reference sequence). The CDR3 loop reads CATSPGDGETHYF. Here the CDR3 DNA reads TGTGCCACCAGCCCAGGGGACGGGGAGACCCATTACTTC.

This clonotype was seen more than once but under ten times. V and J are TRBV12-3 or TRBV12-4 and TRBJ1-4; the match to TRBD1 covers 8 bases. With 6 bases clipped from V and 8 bases from J, the junction kept 5 bases outside the gene matches. CDR3 size: 13 residues. The CDR3 bases are TGTGCCAGCAGCGCGGCAGGGGGCGAAAAACTGTTTTTT. It is translated as CASSAAGGEKLFF.

The chain carries TRBV29-1 and TRBJ2-3; no clear D gene. Trimming left V 3 bases short and J 0 bases short, with 7 bases between. Germline V lookup: CDR1 SQVTM, CDR2 ANQGSEA. The CDR3 sequence is 13 residues long. CDR3 residues: CSVDKGSTDTQYF. CDR3 coding DNA: TGCAGCGTTGACAAAGGTAGCACAGATACGCAGTATTTT.

Comment on this clonotype: Mismatch with germline at one junction end may stem from a read error. The chain is built from TRBV25-1 and TRBJ2-5; D may be TRBD2 (6 bases). The CDR3 is 14 residues long. Germline V gene sequence: CDR1 MGHDK, CDR2 SYGVNS. CDR3: CVSSYSGGEETQYF. CDR3 in DNA: TGTGTCAGCAGTTACTCGGGCGGGGAAGAGACCCAGTACTTC.

In this sample, this clonotype turned up many times. The chain joins TRBV20-1 to TRBJ1-1; no definite D call. This CDR3 is 11 amino acids long. V lost 4 bases and J lost 3, with 6 bases in between. CDR1 is DFQATT, CDR2 SNEGSKA, per germline (reference sequence). CDR3 amino acids: CSAKKDTEAFF. The CDR3 DNA reads TGCAGTGCTAAGAAAGACACTGAAGCTTTCTTT.

Many counts were recorded for this clonotype. The chain recombines TRBV19 with TRBJ1-5, with a weak D call TRBD1 (5 bases). Germline CDR1 is LNHDA and CDR2 is SQIVND (reference sequence). The CDR3 is 15 residues long. The V end lost 3 bases, the J end lost 5 bases, and 14 bases lay between the germline ends. DNA for the CDR3: TGTGCCAGTAGTATCGGGGCCGTCGGTCATCAGCCCCAGCATTTT. As protein: CASSIGAVGHQPQHF.

The V call is TRBV6-9, the J call TRBJ2-7; 8 positions match TRBD1. V shed 2 bases and J 3 bases; nucleotides not matched to a gene: 9. The CDR3 is made up of 16 amino acids. The germline V gene has CDR1 MNHGY and CDR2 SVAAGI. For the CDR3, the DNA is TGTGCCAGCAGTTATCCGGGACAGGTCACCGGCTACGAGCAGTACTTC. This codes for CASSYPGQVTGYEQYF.

This clonotype was counted once. The CDR3 loop is CASSPSGTGINQPQHF. CDR3 in DNA: TGTGCCAGCAGTCCTTCCGGGACAGGGATTAATCAGCCCCAGCATTTT. The gene calls are TRBV13 and TRBJ1-5; 9 nucleotides line up with TRBD1. The junction had 10 bases not matched to a gene; V was cut back by 6 bases and J by 4 bases. The CDR3 is 16 amino acids. Germline V CDR1 and CDR2: PRHDT, FYEKMQ (reference sequence).